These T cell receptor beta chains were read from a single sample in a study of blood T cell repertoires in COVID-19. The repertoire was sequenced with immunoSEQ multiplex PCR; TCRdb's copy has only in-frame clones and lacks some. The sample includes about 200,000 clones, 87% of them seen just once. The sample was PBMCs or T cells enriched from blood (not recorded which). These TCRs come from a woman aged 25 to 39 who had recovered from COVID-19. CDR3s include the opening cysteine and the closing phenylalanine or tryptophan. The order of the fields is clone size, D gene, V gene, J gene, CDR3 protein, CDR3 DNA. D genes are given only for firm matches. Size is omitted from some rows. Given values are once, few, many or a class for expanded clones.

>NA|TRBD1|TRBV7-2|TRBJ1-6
CASSLTGPSPLHF
TGTGCCAGCAGCTTGACAGGGCCTTCACCCCTCCACTTT
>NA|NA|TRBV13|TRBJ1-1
CASSWDILNTEAFF
TGTGCCAGCAGCTGGGACATCCTGAACACTGAAGCTTTCTTT
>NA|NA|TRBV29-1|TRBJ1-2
CSVDLQGNYGYTF
TGCAGCGTTGACCTACAGGGTAACTATGGCTACACCTTC
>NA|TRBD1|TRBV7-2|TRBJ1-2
CASSLAYIRQGAYTF
TGTGCCAGCAGCTTAGCGTATATTAGGCAGGGGGCCTACACCTTC
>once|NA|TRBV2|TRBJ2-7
CASSLENSYEQYF
TGTGCCAGCAGTTTGGAGAACTCCTACGAGCAGTACTTC
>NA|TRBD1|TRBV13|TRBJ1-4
CASRPRTGGNEKLFF
TGTGCCAGCAGACCACGGACAGGCGGGAATGAAAAACTGTTTTTT
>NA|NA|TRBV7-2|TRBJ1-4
CASSLFPGTNEKLFF
TGTGCCAGCAGCTTATTTCCAGGAACTAATGAAAAACTGTTTTTT
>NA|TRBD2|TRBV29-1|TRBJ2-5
CSVAGTSGLDTQYF
TGCAGCGTTGCCGGAACTAGCGGACTGGATACCCAGTACTTC
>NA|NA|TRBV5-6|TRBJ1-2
CASSLNRDHGYTF
TGTGCCAGCAGCTTGAACAGGGATCATGGCTACACCTTC
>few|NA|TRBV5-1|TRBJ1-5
CASSFSTGGNQPQHF
TGCGCCAGCAGCTTTTCTACAGGCGGCAATCAGCCCCAGCATTTT
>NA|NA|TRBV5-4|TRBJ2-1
CASSLGSLASDEQFF
TGTGCCAGCAGCTTGGGATCGCTAGCGTCGGATGAGCAGTTCTTC
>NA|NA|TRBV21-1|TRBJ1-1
CASSGGAGGTEAFF
TGTGCCAGCAGTGGAGGGGCGGGTGGCACTGAAGCTTTCTTT
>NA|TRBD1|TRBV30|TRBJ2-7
CAWSRLGDRDYEQYF
TGTGCCTGGAGTCGGCTGGGGGACAGGGATTACGAGCAGTACTTC
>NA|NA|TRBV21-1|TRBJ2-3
CASSQRRLTSGRGGTDTQYF
TGTGCCAGCAGCCAGCGGAGGTTGACTAGCGGGAGAGGGGGCACAGATACGCAGTATTTT
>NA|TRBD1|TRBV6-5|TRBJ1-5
CASSTTGVNQPQHF
TGTGCCAGCAGTACAACAGGGGTCAATCAACCCCAGCATTTT
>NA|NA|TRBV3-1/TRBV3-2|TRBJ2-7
CASRYPWAGIYEQYF
TGTGCCAGCAGATACCCCTGGGCGGGTATCTACGAGCAGTACTTC
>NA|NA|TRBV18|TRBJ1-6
CASSLNRENSPLHF
TGTGCCAGCTCCCTAAACAGGGAGAATTCACCCCTCCACTTT
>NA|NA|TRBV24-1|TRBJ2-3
CATSDPVGAGTDTQYF
TGTGCCACCAGTGATCCGGTGGGGGCAGGCACAGATACGCAGTATTTT
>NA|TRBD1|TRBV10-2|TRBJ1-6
CASSGTGEVSPLHF
TGCGCCAGCAGTGGGACAGGGGAGGTATCACCCCTCCACTTT
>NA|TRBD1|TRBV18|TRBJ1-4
CASSPDRAVEKLFF
TGTGCCAGCTCACCAGACAGGGCAGTTGAAAAACTGTTTTTT
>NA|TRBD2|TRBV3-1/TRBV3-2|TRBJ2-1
CASSQDQVAGLSYNEQFF
TGTGCCAGCAGCCAAGATCAGGTAGCGGGACTCTCCTACAATGAGCAGTTCTTC
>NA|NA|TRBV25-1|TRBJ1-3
CASSGTISGNTIYF
TGTGCCAGCAGTGGGACAATCTCTGGAAACACCATATATTTT
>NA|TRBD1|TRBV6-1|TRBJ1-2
CASSDRGWGGYTF
TGTGCCAGCAGTGACAGGGGGTGGGGAGGCTACACCTTC
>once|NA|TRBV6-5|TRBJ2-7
CASAMTAQFTYEQYF
TGTGCCAGCGCCATGACGGCACAGTTTACCTACGAGCAGTACTTC
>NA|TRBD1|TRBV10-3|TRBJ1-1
CAIHSGTGENTEAFF
TGTGCCATCCATTCGGGGACAGGGGAGAACACTGAAGCTTTCTTT
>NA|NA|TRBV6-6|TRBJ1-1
CASSYSSGTMNTEAFF
TGTGCCAGCAGTTACTCGTCGGGGACTATGAACACTGAAGCTTTCTTT
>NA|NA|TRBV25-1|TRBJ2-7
CASSERGRSSYEQYF
TGTGCCAGCAGTGAACGGGGTCGGAGCTCCTACGAGCAGTACTTC
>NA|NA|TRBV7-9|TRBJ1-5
CASSRGNVDQPQHF
TGTGCCAGCAGCCGCGGGAATGTGGATCAGCCCCAGCATTTT
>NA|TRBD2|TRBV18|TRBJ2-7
CASSPLAGTGLTYEQYF
TGTGCCAGCTCACCGCTAGCGGGGACTGGCTTGACCTACGAGCAGTACTTC
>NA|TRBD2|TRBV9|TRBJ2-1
CASSSAGTSGYNEQFF
TGTGCCAGCAGCTCAGCCGGGACTAGCGGATACAATGAGCAGTTCTTC
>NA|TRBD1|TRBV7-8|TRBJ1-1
CASSLGVRQGPNTEAFF
TGTGCCAGCAGCTTGGGGGTGCGACAGGGGCCGAACACTGAAGCTTTCTTT
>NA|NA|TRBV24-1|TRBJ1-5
CATSDAGPGAYSNQPQHF
TGTGCCACCAGTGACGCGGGCCCGGGCGCATATAGCAATCAGCCCCAGCATTTT
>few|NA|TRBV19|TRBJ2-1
CASMVGGGFYNEQFF
TGTGCCAGTATGGTGGGAGGGGGGTTTTACAATGAGCAGTTCTTC
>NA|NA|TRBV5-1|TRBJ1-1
CASSGGAQDTEAFF
TGCGCCAGCAGCGGGGGGGCGCAGGACACTGAAGCTTTCTTT
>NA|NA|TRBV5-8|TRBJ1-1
CASSPWTAGTEAFF
TGTGCCAGCAGTCCATGGACCGCGGGCACTGAAGCTTTCTTT
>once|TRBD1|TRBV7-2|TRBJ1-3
CASSLVGTGRGNTIYF
TGTGCCAGCAGCTTAGTGGGGACAGGGCGGGGAAACACCATATATTTT
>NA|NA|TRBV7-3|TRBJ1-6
CASSLRVDSNSPLHF
TGTGCCAGCAGCTTAAGGGTGGACAGTAATTCACCCCTCCACTTT
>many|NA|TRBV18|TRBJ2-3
CASSSSSLLFGDTQYF
TGTGCCAGCTCATCCTCCTCCCTGCTGTTCGGGGATACGCAGTATTTT
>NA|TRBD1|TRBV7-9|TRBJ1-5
CASSWTGGSNQPQHF
TGTGCCAGCAGCTGGACAGGGGGCAGCAATCAGCCCCAGCATTTT
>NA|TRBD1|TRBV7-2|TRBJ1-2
CASSLDGTGYYGYTF
TGTGCCAGCAGCTTAGACGGGACAGGGTACTATGGCTACACCTTC
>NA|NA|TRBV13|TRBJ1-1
CASSRGQSMNTEAFF
TGTGCCAGCAGCAGAGGACAGTCGATGAACACTGAAGCTTTCTTT
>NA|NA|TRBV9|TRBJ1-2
CASSVGLHPGYTF
TGTGCCAGCAGCGTAGGACTCCACCCGGGCTACACCTTC
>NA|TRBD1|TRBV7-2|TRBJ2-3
CASNRQGAGTDTQYF
TGTGCCAGCAACAGACAGGGGGCGGGCACAGATACGCAGTATTTT
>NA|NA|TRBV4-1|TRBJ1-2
CASSQGLILEGYTF
TGCGCCAGCAGCCAAGGACTCATTCTGGAGGGCTACACCTTC
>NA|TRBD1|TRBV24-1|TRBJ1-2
CATRGQGEDYGYTF
TGTGCCACCAGAGGACAGGGGGAGGACTATGGCTACACCTTC
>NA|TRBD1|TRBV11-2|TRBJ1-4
CASSFHRGATNEKLFF
TGTGCCAGCAGCTTCCACAGGGGGGCAACTAATGAAAAACTGTTTTTT
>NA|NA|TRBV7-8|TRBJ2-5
CASSPKTRQATQTTQYF
TGTGCCAGCAGCCCTAAAACCCGACAGGCCACGCAAACGACCCAGTACTTC
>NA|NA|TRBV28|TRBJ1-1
CASKGGAFMNTEAFF
TGTGCCAGCAAGGGGGGGGCCTTCATGAACACTGAAGCTTTCTTT
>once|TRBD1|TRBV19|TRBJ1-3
CASSTPGQPSSGNTIYF
TGTGCCAGTAGTACGCCGGGACAGCCTTCCTCTGGAAACACCATATATTTT
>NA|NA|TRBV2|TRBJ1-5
CASSEQARNQPQHF
TGTGCCAGCAGTGAACAGGCGCGCAATCAGCCCCAGCATTTT
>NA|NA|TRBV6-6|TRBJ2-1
CASSYSGEEQFF
TGTGCCAGCAGTTACTCCGGTGAGGAGCAGTTCTTC
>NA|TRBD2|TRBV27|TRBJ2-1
CASSFSGTYNEQFF
TGTGCCAGCAGTTTCAGCGGGACGTACAATGAGCAGTTCTTC
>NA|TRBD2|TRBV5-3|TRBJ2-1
CARSLLAEYNEQFF
TGTGCCAGAAGCTTACTAGCGGAATACAATGAGCAGTTCTTC